Here is one T cell receptor beta chain with its context. What it binds is not known. This record belongs to a study of lymphopenia after photon versus proton radiotherapy. Method: immunoSEQ multiplex PCR; TCRdb's copy keeps in-frame clones and lacks some. Among around 20,000 clones listed, about 89% were seen once. CDR3 length: 15 residues. Germline values: CDR1 MNHEY, CDR2 SVGAGI. V trimming: 2 bases; J trimming: 3 bases; junction bases outside the gene matches: 3. General study results and limits: Authors raise, but do not show, better survival with proton therapy. Proton therapy kept repertoires fairly stable, unlike photons, which gained effector/memory cells. Post-nadir diversity loss with photons came from oligoclonal expansion, particularly CD8+ Temra cells.

The clonotype originates from a man aged 60-69 years with pancreatic cancer. Sample: peripheral blood, taken from a patient treated with photon-based radiotherapy. This sequence joins TRBV6-5 and TRBJ2-7; 11 bases are shared with TRBD1. This chain's CDR3 is CASSYAGQGVYEQYF. The CDR3 DNA is TGTGCCAGCAGTTACGCGGGACAGGGGGTCTACGAGCAGTACTTC.